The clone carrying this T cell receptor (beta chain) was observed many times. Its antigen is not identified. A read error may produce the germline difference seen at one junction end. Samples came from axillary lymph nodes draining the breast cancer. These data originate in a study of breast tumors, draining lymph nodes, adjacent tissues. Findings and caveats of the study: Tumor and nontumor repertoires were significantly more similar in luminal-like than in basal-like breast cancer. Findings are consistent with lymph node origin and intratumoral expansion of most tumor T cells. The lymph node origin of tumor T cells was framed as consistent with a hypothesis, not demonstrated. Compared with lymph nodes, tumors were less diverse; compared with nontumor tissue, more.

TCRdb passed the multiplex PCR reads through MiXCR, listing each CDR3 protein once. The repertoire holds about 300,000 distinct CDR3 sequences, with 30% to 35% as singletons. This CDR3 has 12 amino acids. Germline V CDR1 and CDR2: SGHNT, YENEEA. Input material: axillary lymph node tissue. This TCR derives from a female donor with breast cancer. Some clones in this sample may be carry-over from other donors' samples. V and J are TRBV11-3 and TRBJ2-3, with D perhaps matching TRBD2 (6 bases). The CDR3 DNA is TGCGCCAGCAGCTTGGAGGGGGATACGCAGTATTTT. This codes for CASSLEGDTQYF. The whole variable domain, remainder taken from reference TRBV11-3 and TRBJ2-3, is EAGVVQSPRYKIIEKKQPVAFWCNPISGHNTLYWYLQNLGQGPELLIRYENEEAVDDSQLPKDRFSAERLKGVDSTLKIQPAELGDSAVYLCASSLEGDTQYFGPGTRLTVL.